This T cell receptor (beta chain) came from a study of beta chain features in type 1 diabetes. This clone was picked up a small number of times. Its target is not known. General study results and limits: Comparison showed that naive, central memory and Treg TCRB repertoires appeared more similar among patients than among healthy donors.

Investigators reverse transcribed all isolated RNA, so they sequenced expressed TCRB transcripts. Naive, central memory and regulatory T cell samples averaged roughly 3.8 million reads. Data came from immunoSEQ multiplex PCR; TCRdb stores just in-frame clones and leaves some out. The sample includes under 800,000 clones, about 14% of them seen just once. The authors sorted CD4+ naive, central memory, regulatory and stem cell-like memory cells via CD45RO/CCR7/CD25/CD127/CD95/CD27. Purity exceeding 95% was reached by all sorted populations. Germline V gives CDR1 PRHDT, CDR2 FYEKMQ (reference sequence). The CDR3 extends over 21 amino acids. The junction had 15 bases not matched to a gene; V was cut back by 2 bases and J by 6 bases.

The origin of this receptor is a man aged 18 to 29 in good health. The specimen was naive CD4+ T cells from blood. V is TRBV13 and J is TRBJ2-2; TRBD2 aligns across 16 bases. The CDR3 loop reads CASSLIPGLAGGRPIAGELFF. The DNA for the CDR3 is TGTGCCAGCAGCTTAATACCGGGACTAGCGGGAGGGCGGCCGATCGCCGGGGAGCTGTTTTTT.